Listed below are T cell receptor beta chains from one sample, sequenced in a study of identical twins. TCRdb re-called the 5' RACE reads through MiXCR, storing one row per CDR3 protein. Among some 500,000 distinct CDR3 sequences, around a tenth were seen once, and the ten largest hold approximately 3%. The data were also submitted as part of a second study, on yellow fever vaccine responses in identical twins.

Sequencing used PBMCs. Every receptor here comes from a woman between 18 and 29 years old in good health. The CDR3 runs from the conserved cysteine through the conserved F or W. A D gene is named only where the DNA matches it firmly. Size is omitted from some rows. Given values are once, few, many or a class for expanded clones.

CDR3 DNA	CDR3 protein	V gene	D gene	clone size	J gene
TGTGCCAGCAGCTTCTTCCAAGCGGGCCAAGAGACCCAGTACTTC	CASSFFQAGQETQYF	TRBV11-2	.	few	TRBJ2-5
TGCAGTGCTTCACAGGGGGATTCCTACGAGCAGTACTTC	CSASQGDSYEQYF	TRBV20-1	TRBD1	.	TRBJ2-7
TGTGCCAGCAGCCTGTCCGGCGTAATTGTGGGACAGTACGAGCAGTACTTC	CASSLSGVIVGQYEQYF	TRBV7-2	TRBD1	.	TRBJ2-7
TGTGCCAGCGGTCAGGAGGGAAAGACCCAGTACTTC	CASGQEGKTQYF	TRBV2	.	.	TRBJ2-5
TGTGCCAGCAGCTTGGGGGGGAGGACAGGCCCATACAATGAGCAGTTCTTC	CASSLGGRTGPYNEQFF	TRBV5-4	.	few	TRBJ2-1
TGCAGCGTCTTTGGACAGGGGGCCAATGAGCAGTTCTTC	CSVFGQGANEQFF	TRBV29-1	TRBD1	.	TRBJ2-1
TGCAGTGCTAGGGAAGAGAGCAATCAGCCCCAGCATTTT	CSAREESNQPQHF	TRBV20-1	.	.	TRBJ1-5
TGCGCCAGCAGCTTGAGCGGGGGCTTCTACAATGAGCAGTTCTTC	CASSLSGGFYNEQFF	TRBV5-1	TRBD2	.	TRBJ2-1
TGCAGCTGTGCGGGCCCAGCGAAGAATGAGCAGTTCTTC	CSCAGPAKNEQFF	TRBV29-1	.	many	TRBJ2-1
TGTGCCAGCAGCCTGGGGGAGTTGGAGACCCAGTACTTC	CASSLGELETQYF	TRBV6-6	.	few	TRBJ2-5
TGTGCCAGCAGCACCTCCCTAGCGGGGGCCACATCCCCCCATGACCAGTACTTC	CASSTSLAGATSPHDQYF	TRBV11-1	TRBD2	.	TRBJ2-5
TGTGCCAGCAGCCCCTCACCCCTCCACTTT	CASSPSPLHF	TRBV7-9	.	few	TRBJ1-6
TGTGCCAGCAGTTTATCAGGGGGTGGTTGGAATTCACCCCTCCACTTT	CASSLSGGGWNSPLHF	TRBV27	.	.	TRBJ1-6
TGCAGCGTTGTTATCGTGACAGATACGCAGTATTTT	CSVVIVTDTQYF	TRBV29-1	.	few	TRBJ2-3
TGTGCCATCAGTGATTCCCGAAACATTCAGTACTTC	CAISDSRNIQYF	TRBV10-3	.	many	TRBJ2-4
TGTGCCAGCAGCTTAGTGGAGGCCAGGGGAAACGAGCAGTACTTC	CASSLVEARGNEQYF	TRBV11-2	.	.	TRBJ2-7
TGCGCCAGCAGCTTGGGGGCATCCAATGAGCAGTTCTTC	CASSLGASNEQFF	TRBV5-1	.	.	TRBJ2-1
TGCAGTGCTAGAGCAGGGTTCGGGGAGACCCAGTACTTC	CSARAGFGETQYF	TRBV20-1	.	.	TRBJ2-5
TGTGCCAGCAGCCCGGGACTAACGGGGGTTGCTGAGCAGTTCTTC	CASSPGLTGVAEQFF	TRBV3-1	TRBD2	many	TRBJ2-1
TGCGCCAGCAGCTTGGCCACTACCCGACTAGTCTACGAGCAGTACTTC	CASSLATTRLVYEQYF	TRBV5-1	.	.	TRBJ2-7
TGTGCCAGCAGGCCCCAGGAAATAGGTTCCTACGAGCAGTACTTC	CASRPQEIGSYEQYF	TRBV6-5	.	few	TRBJ2-7
TGCAGCGTCCCTGCCCAAAAAGGGTTGGCCGGGGAGCTGTTTTTT	CSVPAQKGLAGELFF	TRBV29-1	.	many	TRBJ2-2
TGCGCCAGCAGCCAAGGTGGAGGCTCTAATCAGCCCCAGCATTTT	CASSQGGGSNQPQHF	TRBV4-1	.	.	TRBJ1-5
TGTGCCAGCAGCCAAGATCAGGCATTCACAGATACGCAGTATTTT	CASSQDQAFTDTQYF	TRBV3-1	.	.	TRBJ2-3
TGTGCCAGCAGCTTAGGTCCGGGCAGGGCCTACGAGCAGTACTTC	CASSLGPGRAYEQYF	TRBV7-2	.	few	TRBJ2-7
TGTGCCAGCAGCCCCGCGGGACAGATCTACGAGCAGTACTTC	CASSPAGQIYEQYF	TRBV3-1	.	many	TRBJ2-7
TGTGCCAGCAGTCCGATCGGGACTGGGCACAATGAGCAGTTCTTC	CASSPIGTGHNEQFF	TRBV6-2/TRBV6-3	.	.	TRBJ2-1
TGTGCCAGCCGCGGACAGGGGGACCACAATGAGCAGTTCTTC	CASRGQGDHNEQFF	TRBV28	TRBD1	.	TRBJ2-1
TGTGCCAGCAGTCCCGGACTAGCGGGAGCCTCCGCCTACGAGCAGTACTTC	CASSPGLAGASAYEQYF	TRBV6-2/TRBV6-3	TRBD2	few	TRBJ2-7
TGCGCCAGCAGCCGGGACTTTTTCACAGATACGCAGTATTTT	CASSRDFFTDTQYF	TRBV5-1	.	.	TRBJ2-3
TGTGCCAGCAGCGAGACTAGGACCAACGCCAAAAACATTCAGTACTTC	CASSETRTNAKNIQYF	TRBV14	.	.	TRBJ2-4
TGCAGCGTAAAACTAAGACAGGCTCCTAATCAGCCCCAGCATTTT	CSVKLRQAPNQPQHF	TRBV29-1	.	many	TRBJ1-5